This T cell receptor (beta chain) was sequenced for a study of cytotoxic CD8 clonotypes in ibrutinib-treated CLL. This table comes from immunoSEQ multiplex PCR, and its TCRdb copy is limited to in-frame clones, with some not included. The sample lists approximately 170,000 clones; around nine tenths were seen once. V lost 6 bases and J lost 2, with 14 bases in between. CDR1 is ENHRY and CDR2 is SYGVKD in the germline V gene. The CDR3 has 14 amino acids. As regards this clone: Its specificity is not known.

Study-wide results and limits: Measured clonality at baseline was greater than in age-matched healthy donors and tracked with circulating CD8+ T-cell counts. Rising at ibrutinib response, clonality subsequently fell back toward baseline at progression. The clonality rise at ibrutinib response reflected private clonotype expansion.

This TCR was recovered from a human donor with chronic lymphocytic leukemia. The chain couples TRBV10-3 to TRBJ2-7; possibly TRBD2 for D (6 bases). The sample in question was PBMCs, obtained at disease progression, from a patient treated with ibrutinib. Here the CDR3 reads CAIREDSGPYEQYF. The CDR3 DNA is TGTGCCATCAGGGAAGACAGCGGGCCCTACGAGCAGTACTTC.